The 20 T cell receptor beta chains below come from one sample, sequenced in a study of cytomegalovirus exposure and HLA in healthy donors. Primers included in the PCR were 60 Vbeta and 13 Jbeta primers. The repertoire was sequenced with immunoSEQ multiplex PCR; TCRdb's copy has only in-frame clones and lacks some. The sample contains 100,000 or so clones, about 75% of which appear only once. The sequenced material came from PBMCs. All receptors derive from a woman between 18 and 29 years old in good health and CMV-seropositive.

This chain joins TRBV20-1 and TRBJ1-1; D not resolved. In germline, CDR1 is DFQATT, CDR2 SNEGSKA (reference sequence). The CDR3 is made up of 11 amino acids. The V and J ends lost 5 bases and 9 bases respectively, with 13 bases between them. As DNA, the CDR3 is TGCAGTGCTCGCCGTACAGAGAAAGCTTTCTTT. As protein: CSARRTEKAFF.

The chain combines TRBV5-1 with TRBJ2-7; D is perhaps TRBD2 (6 bases). Trimming left V 3 bases short and J 0 bases short, with 10 bases between. Germline V gives CDR1 SGHRS, CDR2 YFSETQ. The CDR3 contains 14 residues. CDR3 nucleotide sequence: TGCGCCAGCAGCTGGGGGGAGTCCTCCTACGAGCAGTACTTC. It specifies CASSWGESSYEQYF.

This chain joins TRBV5-6 and TRBJ2-5, with TRBD2 identical over 9 bases. The CDR3 has 14 amino acids. CDR1 is SGHDT and CDR2 is YYEEEE in the germline V gene. The CDR3 loop reads CGSALAGSQETQYF. CDR3 bases: TGTGGATCGGCGCTAGCGGGAAGTCAAGAGACCCAGTACTTC.

The V gene is TRBV6-1, the J gene TRBJ2-2, with 7 bases lining up with TRBD1. After removal of 0 bases from V and 3 bases from J, the junction contained 10 bases not matched to a gene. The CDR3 has 18 residues. Per the germline V gene, CDR1 is MNHNS and CDR2 is SASEGT. The CDR3 region has the DNA TGTGCCAGCAGTGAAGCGAGTGGCGACAGGGCTCACACCGGGGAGCTGTTTTTT. Its protein product is CASSEASGDRAHTGELFF.

The count of this clone is one. V and J are TRBV11-1 and TRBJ2-3, with D hard to call. The CDR3 totals 14 residues. Germline CDR1 and CDR2: SGHAT and FQDESV (reference sequence). V dropped 1 base and J dropped 0 bases, with 5 bases sitting between them. Here the CDR3 DNA reads TGTGCCAGCAGCTTAGGGCCAAGCACAGATACGCAGTATTTT. This sequence encodes CASSLGPSTDTQYF.

The chain carries TRBV7-9 and TRBJ2-7; 8 bases are shared with TRBD1. The germline V gene has CDR1 SEHNR and CDR2 FQNEAQ (reference sequence). The CDR3 runs to 14 residues. Trimming took 0 bases from V and 6 from J; bases not matched to a gene: 4. CDR3: CASSLAARGPEQYF. Written as DNA, the CDR3 is TGTGCCAGCAGCTTAGCTGCCAGGGGGCCCGAGCAGTACTTC.

The chain employs TRBV7-9 and TRBJ1-5; D unclear. CDR3 size: 12 residues. V was trimmed by 4 bases and J by 4 bases, leaving 5 bases between them. The germline gives CDR1 SEHNR, CDR2 FQNEAQ (reference sequence). The CDR3 sequence is CASSYWNQPQHF. The CDR3 nucleotides are TGTGCCAGCAGCTACTGGAATCAGCCCCAGCATTTT.

This chain links TRBV4-3 with TRBJ1-1; D perhaps matches TRBD1 (6 bases). V lost 1 base, J lost 1 base, and 7 bases lay in between. The CDR3 runs to 14 residues. The V gene's germline CDR1 is LGHNA and CDR2 YSLEER. Here the CDR3 DNA reads TGCGCCAGCAGCCAAGGACAGGAGAACACTGAAGCTTTCTTT. It encodes CASSQGQENTEAFF.

This clone was counted a few times. The chain combines TRBV30 with TRBJ1-2; TRBD1 aligns across 8 bases. Germline V gene sequence: CDR1 GTSNPN, CDR2 SVGIG (reference sequence). CDR3 length: 13 amino acids. J was trimmed by 5 bases and V by 7 bases; bases with no gene match: 9. DNA for the CDR3: TGTGCCTTAAGCCGGGACAGGCCATATGGCTACACCTTC. This translates into CALSRDRPYGYTF.

The J gene is TRBJ2-7, the V gene TRBV13; TRBD1 matches at 7 bases. Germline assignment: CDR1 PRHDT and CDR2 FYEKMQ (reference sequence). CDR3 length: 13 residues. Trimming at V came to 7 bases and at J to 3 bases, leaving 6 bases not matched to a gene. CDR3 sequence: CASTEGQNYEQYF. The CDR3 DNA sequence: TGTGCCAGCACCGAGGGACAGAACTACGAGCAGTACTTC.

J is TRBJ1-2 and V is TRBV2; TRBD1 agrees at 8 bases. The ends lost 6 bases at V and 7 bases at J; junction bases unmatched: 4. CDR1 and CDR2 from the germline V gene are SNHLY and FYNNEI. The CDR3 runs 12 residues. In DNA, the CDR3 is TGTGCCAGCAGGCAGGGGGCAGGTGGCTACACCTTC. It is translated as CASRQGAGGYTF.

The chain has TRBV6-4 and TRBJ2-1; maybe TRBD2 (7 bases). Trimming removed 3 bases from V and 2 bases from J, with 11 bases in between. This CDR3 is built from 15 residues. Germline loops: CDR1 MRHNA, CDR2 SNTAGT. This CDR3 reads CASSEAGQAYNEQFF. As DNA, the CDR3 is TGTGCCAGCAGTGAAGCGGGACAAGCCTACAATGAGCAGTTCTTC.

The rearrangement joins TRBV7-2 to TRBJ2-7, with D tentatively TRBD1 (6 bases). The germline V gene has CDR1 SGHTA and CDR2 FQGNSA. The ends were cut back, 4 bases at V and 6 bases at J, with 13 bases in the middle. This CDR3 is built from 13 residues. CDR3 amino acids: CASSSRTGSEQYF. DNA for the CDR3: TGTGCCAGCAGCTCCAGAACAGGGTCCGAGCAGTACTTC.

The CDR3 loop reads CASSKGGGNTGELFF. The CDR3 DNA is TGTGCCAGCAGCAAAGGGGGGGGTAACACCGGGGAGCTGTTTTTT. This chain connects TRBV7-3 to TRBJ2-2, with D possibly matching TRBD2 (7 bases). V lost 5 bases and J lost 2, with 12 bases in between. The CDR3 extends over 15 amino acids. Looked up from germline, CDR1 is SGHTA and CDR2 is FQGTGA.

This rearrangement joins TRBV7-9 to TRBJ2-3; D may be TRBD2 (6 bases). This CDR3 has 15 amino acids. Germline CDR1 SEHNR, CDR2 FQNEAQ (reference sequence). Trimming took 5 bases from V and 9 from J, leaving 21 bases between them. In nucleotides, the CDR3 is TGTGCCAGCAGCCGGCGGGAAGACCCGACTGGGACGCAGTATTTT. The encoded protein is CASSRREDPTGTQYF.

CDR3 nucleotides: TGCGCCAGCAGCTTTGGACTAGCGGACAGAGAGACCCAGTACTTC. It codes for CASSFGLADRETQYF. The chain employs TRBV5-1 and TRBJ2-5, with 10 nucleotides matching TRBD2. This CDR3 has 15 residues. From germline, CDR1 is SGHRS and CDR2 YFSETQ. V lost 2 bases and J lost 4; bases outside the gene matches: 5.

This chain links TRBV30 with TRBJ2-1; TRBD2 matches 7 bases. Unmatched junction bases numbered 5, after V lost 3 bases and J lost 3 bases. The germline V gene has CDR1 GTSNPN and CDR2 SVGIG (reference sequence). The CDR3 consists of 14 residues. The DNA of the CDR3 is TGTGCCTGGAGCACCAAGCGGGGCTACAATGAGCAGTTCTTC. This encodes CAWSTKRGYNEQFF.

J is TRBJ2-5 and V is TRBV9, with 7 bases matching TRBD2. Per the germline V gene, CDR1 is SGDLS and CDR2 is YYNGEE. Trimming took 5 bases from V and 5 from J; bases not matched to a gene: 12. The CDR3 is 15 amino acids. CDR3 bases: TGTGCCAGCAGGACCCGGGGGAGGGGAGGCGAGACCCAGTACTTC. Protein product: CASRTRGRGGETQYF.

By share, this clone ranks as medium-sized. The CDR3 loop reads CASGYRDRDYGYTF. The CDR3 bases are TGTGCCAGCGGATACCGGGACAGAGACTATGGCTACACCTTC. The chain employs TRBV6-6 and TRBJ1-2; 7 nucleotides agree with TRBD1. Trimming removed 8 bases from V and 3 bases from J; junction bases left unmatched: 9. The CDR3 spans 14 residues. In germline, CDR1 is MNHNY, CDR2 SVGAGI (reference sequence).

This clone is medium-sized (0.01 to 0.1%). The chain links TRBV6-1 to TRBJ1-5; D perhaps matches TRBD1 (5 bases). There are 15 residues in the CDR3. Trimming left V 2 bases short and J 2 bases short, with 10 bases between. Germline V gene data show CDR1 as MNHNS and CDR2 as SASEGT. Written as DNA, the CDR3 is TGTGCCAGCAGTGAAAGCGAAGGGGGCAATCAGCCCCAGCATTTT. It yields the protein CASSESEGGNQPQHF.